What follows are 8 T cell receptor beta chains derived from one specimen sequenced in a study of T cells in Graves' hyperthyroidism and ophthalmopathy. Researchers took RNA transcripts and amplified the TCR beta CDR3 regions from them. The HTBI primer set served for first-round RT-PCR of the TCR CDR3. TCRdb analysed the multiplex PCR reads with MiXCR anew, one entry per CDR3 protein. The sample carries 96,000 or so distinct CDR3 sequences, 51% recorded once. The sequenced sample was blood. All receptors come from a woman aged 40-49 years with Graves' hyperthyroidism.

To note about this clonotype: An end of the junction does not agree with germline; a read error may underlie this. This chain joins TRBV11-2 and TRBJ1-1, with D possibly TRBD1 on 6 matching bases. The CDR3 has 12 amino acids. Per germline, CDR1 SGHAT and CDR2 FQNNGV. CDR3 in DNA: TGCGCCAGCATCAGGGGTTCCACTGAAGCTTTCTTT. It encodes CASIRGSTEAFF.

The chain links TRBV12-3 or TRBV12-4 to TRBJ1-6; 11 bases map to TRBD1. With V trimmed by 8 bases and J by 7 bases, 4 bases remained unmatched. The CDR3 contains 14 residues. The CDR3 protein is CASGTGGLNSPLHF. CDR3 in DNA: TGTGCCAGCGGGACAGGGGGTCTAAATTCACCCCTCCACTTT.

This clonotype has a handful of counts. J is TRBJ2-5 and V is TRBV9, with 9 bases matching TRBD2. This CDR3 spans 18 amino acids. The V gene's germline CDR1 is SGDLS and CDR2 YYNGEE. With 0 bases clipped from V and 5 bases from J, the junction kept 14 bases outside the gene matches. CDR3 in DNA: TGTGCCAGCAGCGTAGCTCCGACTAGCGGCGCCACAGGGGAGACCCAGTACTTC. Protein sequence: CASSVAPTSGATGETQYF.

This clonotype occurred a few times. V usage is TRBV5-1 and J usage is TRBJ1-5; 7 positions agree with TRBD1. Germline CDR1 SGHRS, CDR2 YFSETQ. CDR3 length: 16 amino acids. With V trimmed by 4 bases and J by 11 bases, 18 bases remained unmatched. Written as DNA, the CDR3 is TGCGCCAGCAGCCCGTCCTTTAAGGGGGCCGGAGAGACCCAGCATTTT. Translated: CASSPSFKGAGETQHF.

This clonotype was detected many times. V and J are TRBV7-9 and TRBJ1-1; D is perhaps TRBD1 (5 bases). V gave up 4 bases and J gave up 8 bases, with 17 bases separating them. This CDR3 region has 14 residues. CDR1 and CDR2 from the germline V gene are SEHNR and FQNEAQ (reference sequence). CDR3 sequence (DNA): TGTGCCAGCAGCTCCGTAGGGGCCGCTGGGGAAGCTTTCTTT. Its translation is CASSSVGAAGEAFF.

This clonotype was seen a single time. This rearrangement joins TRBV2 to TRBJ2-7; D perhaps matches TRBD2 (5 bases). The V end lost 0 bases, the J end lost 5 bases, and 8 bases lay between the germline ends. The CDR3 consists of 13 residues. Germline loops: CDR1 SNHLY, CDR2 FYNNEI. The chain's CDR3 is CASSEAGSHEQYF. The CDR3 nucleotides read TGTGCCAGCAGTGAAGCAGGGAGCCACGAGCAGTACTTC. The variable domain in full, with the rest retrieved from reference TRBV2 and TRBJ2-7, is EPEVTQTPSHQVTQMGQEVILRCVPISNHLYFYWYRQILGQKVEFLVSFYNNEISEKSEIFDDQFSVERPDGSNFTLKIRSTKLEDSAMYFCASSEAGSHEQYFGPGTRLTVT.

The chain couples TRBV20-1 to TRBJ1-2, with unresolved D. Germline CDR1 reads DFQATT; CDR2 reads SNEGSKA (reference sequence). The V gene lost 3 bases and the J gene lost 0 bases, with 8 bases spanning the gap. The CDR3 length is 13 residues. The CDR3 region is CSASARANYGYTF. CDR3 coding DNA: TGCAGTGCTAGTGCCCGGGCTAACTATGGCTACACCTTC.

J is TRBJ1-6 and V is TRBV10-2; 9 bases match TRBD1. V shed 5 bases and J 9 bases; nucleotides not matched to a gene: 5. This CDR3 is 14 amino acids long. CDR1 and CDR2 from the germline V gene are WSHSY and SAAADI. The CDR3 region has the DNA TGCGCCAGCAGTCGGACAGGGGTTGGTTCACCCCTCCACTTT. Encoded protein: CASSRTGVGSPLHF.